This is a list of T cell receptor beta chains from one sample in a study of CXCR4 blockade with PD-1 therapy in pancreatic cancer. The protocol was immunoSEQ multiplex PCR, while the TCRdb copy is restricted to in-frame clones and leaves out a portion. The sample includes over 15,000 clones, about 72% seen only once; the top ten take around 6.1%. The sequenced material came from tumor tissue. These receptors were obtained from a human donor with pancreatic ductal adenocarcinoma. The CDR3 runs from the conserved cysteine through the conserved F or W. A D gene is named only where the DNA matches it firmly. Rows give clone size only sometimes, using once, few, many, or a class for an expanded clone.

NA 16 NA TRBJ1-5 TRBV19 CASSIETGRGNQPQHF TGTGCCAGTAGTATAGAAACCGGACGCGGCAATCAGCCCCAGCATTTT
NA 14 few TRBJ2-7 TRBV9 CASSVGTAYSEQYF TGTGCCAGCAGCGTGGGGACTGCTTATTCCGAGCAGTACTTC
NA 13 NA TRBJ1-1 TRBV19 CASSIDGSTEAFF TGTGCCAGTAGTATTGATGGGAGCACTGAAGCTTTCTTT
NA 14 NA TRBJ2-3 TRBV19 CASSIGEQADTQYF TGTGCCAGTAGTATAGGAGAACAGGCAGATACGCAGTATTTT
TRBD1 15 once TRBJ1-5 TRBV15 CATSRGGESNQPQHF TGTGCCACCAGCCGAGGGGGCGAGAGCAATCAGCCCCAGCATTTT
TRBD1 17 NA TRBJ2-2 TRBV6-8 CASINPSWDRGAGELFF TGTGCCAGCATTAACCCCTCCTGGGACAGGGGGGCCGGGGAGCTGTTTTTT
NA 16 few TRBJ2-1 TRBV4-1 CASSLHPSVKGNEQFF TGCGCCAGCAGCCTCCACCCTAGCGTTAAGGGCAATGAGCAGTTCTTC
NA 12 NA TRBJ2-1 TRBV28 CASSNLVGEQFF TGTGCCAGTTCAAATCTCGTAGGTGAGCAGTTCTTC
NA 12 NA TRBJ1-1 TRBV29-1 CSTLIWDTEAFF TGCAGTACTTTAATTTGGGACACTGAAGCTTTCTTT
NA 12 NA TRBJ1-2 TRBV29-1 CSVENNSYGYTF TGCAGCGTTGAAAACAACAGCTATGGCTACACCTTC
TRBD2 19 NA TRBJ2-2 TRBV19 CASSSLSTVPGGNTGELFF TGTGCCAGTAGTTCCCTCTCGACAGTCCCGGGGGGGAACACCGGGGAGCTGTTTTTT
NA 14 NA TRBJ2-1 TRBV29-1 CSFDGGGGYNEQFF TGCAGCTTTGATGGAGGAGGAGGTTACAATGAGCAGTTCTTC
TRBD1 14 once TRBJ1-1 TRBV19 CASKIPARGAEAFF TGTGCCAGTAAGATCCCTGCCAGGGGGGCCGAAGCTTTCTTT
TRBD2 13 NA TRBJ2-7 TRBV19 CASGTSGHYEQYF TGTGCCAGCGGGACTAGCGGACACTACGAGCAGTACTTC
TRBD1 15 NA TRBJ2-5 TRBV18 CASSPRDRSVRTQYF TGTGCCAGCTCACCCCGGGACAGGTCTGTAAGGACCCAGTACTTC